The present entry profiles one T cell receptor beta chain with its context. No antigen is known for it. V lost 5 bases, J lost 3 bases, and 7 bases stayed unmatched. CDR3 size: 15 residues. Germline CDR1 reads SGHNT; CDR2 reads YENEEA. When sampled, the donors appeared nominally healthy, though they likely had unrecorded immune exposures. This entry belongs to a study of cytomegalovirus exposure and HLA in healthy donors. Both 60 Vbeta primers and 13 Jbeta primers went into the PCR. In the original analysis: There were about 86 million unique TCR beta chains by a later count, and around 10 million of them were shared. Profiled with immunoSEQ multiplex PCR; TCRdb holds only in-frame clones, not every one. The V and J calls and the clone size are those of that table, but D and trimming were determined from the DNA. Of about 170,000 clones in the sample, 62% were seen once. Study-level findings and limits: There were several of the most significant clusters that appeared linked to common viral pathogens in a later analysis. TCR beta V- and J-gene trimming was later associated with a missense DCLRE1C variant.

The sequencing sample was made of PBMCs. This receptor was identified in a man aged 35-49 years in good health and CMV-seronegative. The chain couples TRBV11-3 to TRBJ2-7; 10 bases are shared with TRBD1. The CDR3 loop is CASSVTGTGVYEQYF. The CDR3 DNA is TGTGCCAGCAGCGTAACCGGGACAGGGGTCTACGAGCAGTACTTC.